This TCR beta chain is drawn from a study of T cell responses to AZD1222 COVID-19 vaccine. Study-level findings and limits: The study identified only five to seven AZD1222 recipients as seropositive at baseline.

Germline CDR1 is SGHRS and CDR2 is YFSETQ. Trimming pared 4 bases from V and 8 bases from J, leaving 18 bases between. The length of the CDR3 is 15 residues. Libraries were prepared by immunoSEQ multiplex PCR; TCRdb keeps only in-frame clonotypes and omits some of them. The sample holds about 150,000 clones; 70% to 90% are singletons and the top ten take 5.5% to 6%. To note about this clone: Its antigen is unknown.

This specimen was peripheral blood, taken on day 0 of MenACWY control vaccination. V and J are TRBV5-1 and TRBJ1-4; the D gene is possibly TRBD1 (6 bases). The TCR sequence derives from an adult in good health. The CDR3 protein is CASSPGARGPEKLFF. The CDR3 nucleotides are TGCGCCAGCAGCCCAGGGGCCCGGGGCCCAGAAAAACTGTTTTTT.